The 25 T cell receptor beta chains presented below share a single source sample, sequenced in a study of shared clonotypes between healthy human individuals. The protocol was immunoSEQ multiplex PCR, while the TCRdb copy is restricted to in-frame clones and leaves out a portion. The table has approximately 2,200,000 clones, about 93% seen once; the top ten hold roughly 1.7%. Naive CD8 cells lacked CD45RO, underwent positive selection for CCR7 and left out terminally differentiated effector memory CD45RA+ cells. The specimen sequenced was naive CD8+ T cells from PBMCs. These receptors were obtained from a man aged 18 to 29 in good health. Some clones in this sample may be carry-over from other donors' samples.

This chain joins TRBV6-6 and TRBJ2-7, with TRBD2 matching over 7 bases. This CDR3 is built from 13 residues. CDR1 and CDR2 from the germline V gene are MNHNY and SVGAGI (reference sequence). V lost 6 bases to trimming and J lost 2 bases; unmatched junction nucleotides: 4. CDR3 amino acids: CASRGLAAYEQYF. Written as DNA, the CDR3 is TGTGCCAGCAGGGGTCTAGCGGCCTACGAGCAGTACTTC.

This sequence joins TRBV19 and TRBJ2-1, with D unresolved. The length of the CDR3 is 12 residues. V was shortened by 3 bases and J by 9 bases, with 9 bases between the two germline ends. The germline V gene has CDR1 LNHDA and CDR2 SQIVND (reference sequence). The CDR3 DNA sequence: TGTGCCAGTAGTATGGGATGGGGTGAGCAGTTCTTC. Residues: CASSMGWGEQFF.

This sequence joins TRBV7-8 and TRBJ2-7; D possibly matches TRBD1 or TRBD2 (5 bases each). CDR1 SGHVS and CDR2 FQNEAQ come from the germline V gene. This CDR3 is built from 15 residues. V was trimmed by 4 bases and J by 6 bases, leaving 19 bases between them. As DNA, the CDR3 is TGTGCCAGCAGCTCCCGGGGCCTGGGTAGCTCCGAGCAGTACTTC. Its protein product is CASSSRGLGSSEQYF.

The chain couples TRBV6-1 to TRBJ2-3, with no clear D. Germline V gene sequence: CDR1 MNHNS, CDR2 SASEGT. The length of the CDR3 is 17 residues. The V end lost 4 bases, the J end lost 2 bases, and 19 bases lay between the germline ends. Here the CDR3 reads CASSVQGPPDPTDTQYF. The DNA for the CDR3 is TGTGCCAGCAGTGTCCAAGGACCCCCGGATCCCACAGATACGCAGTATTTT.

V usage is TRBV6-1 and J usage is TRBJ1-2, with 8 bases fitting TRBD1. This CDR3 contains 18 residues. From germline, CDR1 is MNHNS and CDR2 SASEGT. V lost 4 bases, J lost 4 bases, and 17 bases stayed unmatched. The CDR3 bases are TGTGCCAGCAGTGGTTTCGTATCAGGGACAGGTTTTCCCTATGGCTACACCTTC. It encodes CASSGFVSGTGFPYGYTF.

This chain uses TRBV11-2 with TRBJ2-7; D ambiguous. V gave up 5 bases and J gave up 4 bases, with 9 bases separating them. Germline V gene data show CDR1 as SGHAT and CDR2 as FQNNGV. The CDR3 is 12 residues long. The CDR3 coding sequence is TGTGCCAGCAGCCCAAATCGATACGAGCAGTACTTC. Translation: CASSPNRYEQYF.

Note on this clone: This could be a read error, since a much larger clone is one nucleotide away. Other DNA sequences in the sample encode the same CDR3. The CDR3 DNA follows: TGTGCCAGCAGTTTATTGAGCAATCAGCCCCAGCATTTT. This gives the protein CASSLLSNQPQHF. The V call is TRBV28, the J call TRBJ1-5; D is unclear. The germline V and J ends were trimmed by 1 base and 1 base, with 2 bases remaining between them. From germline, CDR1 is MDHEN and CDR2 SYDVKM. This CDR3 region has 13 residues.

V and J are TRBV2 and TRBJ1-2; possible D gene TRBD1, 6 bases. Trimming left V 4 bases short and J 8 bases short, with 17 bases between. This CDR3 has 14 residues. Germline loops: CDR1 SNHLY, CDR2 FYNNEI. The CDR3 loop reads CASSGAGDEYGYTF. CDR3 DNA sequence: TGTGCCAGCAGTGGTGCAGGGGACGAGTACGGCTACACCTTC.

The V gene is TRBV6-5, the J gene TRBJ2-7; D is perhaps TRBD1 or TRBD2 (5 bases each). Deletions cut 6 bases from V and 7 bases from J, with 13 bases between. Germline V CDR1 and CDR2: MNHEY, SVGAGI. The CDR3 spans 12 residues. CDR3 nucleotide sequence: TGTGCCAGCAGCCAAGGGACCTCAGAGCAGTACTTC. It yields the protein CASSQGTSEQYF.

In this sample, this clone turned up a few times. This sequence joins TRBV11-2 and TRBJ1-1; unclear D gene. The V end lost 5 bases, the J end lost 7 bases, and 11 bases lay between the germline ends. CDR1 and CDR2 from the germline V gene are SGHAT and FQNNGV. The CDR3 sequence is 12 residues long. CDR3: CASSLSTLEAFF. Here the CDR3 DNA reads TGTGCCAGCAGCCTCTCTACCCTTGAAGCTTTCTTT.

Notes on this clone: The same CDR3 also results from other DNA sequences found in this sample. V and J are TRBV5-1 and TRBJ1-2; D unresolved. The CDR3 consists of 12 residues. Trimming pared 0 bases from V and 5 bases from J, leaving 5 bases between. CDR1 and CDR2 (germline): SGHRS, YFSETQ. CDR3 sequence (DNA): TGCGCCAGCAGCTTGGAAGGGTATGGCTACACCTTC. Translation: CASSLEGYGYTF.

The chain links TRBV7-9 to TRBJ2-5; 15 bases match TRBD2. The germline V gene has CDR1 SEHNR and CDR2 FQNEAQ (reference sequence). The CDR3 consists of 19 residues. Trimming cost V 0 bases and J 5 bases; bases outside gene matches: 10. In DNA, the CDR3 is TGTGCCAGCAGCTTAGCGAGGACTAGCGGGAGGGCCGGAGGGGAGACCCAGTACTTC. It codes for CASSLARTSGRAGGETQYF.

The rearrangement links TRBV13 to TRBJ1-1; D perhaps matches TRBD1 (6 bases). This CDR3 region has 14 residues. The V end lost 4 bases, the J end lost 1 base, and 10 bases lay between the germline ends. Looked up from germline, CDR1 is PRHDT and CDR2 is FYEKMQ (reference sequence). As DNA, the CDR3 is TGTGCCAGCAGCTACCCGACAGGGAACACTGAAGCTTTCTTT. This sequence encodes CASSYPTGNTEAFF.

V and J are TRBV6-5 and TRBJ1-5, with unresolved D. Trimming left V 2 bases short and J 5 bases short, with 7 bases between. Germline V gives CDR1 MNHEY, CDR2 SVGAGI. The CDR3 loop spans 13 amino acids. The CDR3 is CASSYLRDQPQHF. The CDR3 DNA follows: TGTGCCAGCAGTTACCTGAGGGATCAGCCCCAGCATTTT.

The rearrangement links TRBV28 to TRBJ2-7; D gene uncertain. V shed 9 bases and J shed 0 bases, with 9 bases lying between them. The CDR3 is 12 residues long. Germline V gene data show CDR1 as MDHEN and CDR2 as SYDVKM. This CDR3 is CASHRSSYEQYF. In DNA form, the CDR3 reads TGTGCCAGTCATCGGAGCTCCTACGAGCAGTACTTC. The variable domain in full, with the rest retrieved from reference TRBV28 and TRBJ2-7, is DVKVTQSSRYLVKRTGEKVFLECVQDMDHENMFWYRQDPGLGLRLIYFSYDVKMKEKGDIPEGYSVSREKKERFSLILESASTNQTSMYLCASHRSSYEQYFGPGTRLTVT.

The chain joins TRBV4-1 to TRBJ1-5; TRBD1 is a possible D gene (5 bases). The CDR3 runs 15 residues. CDR1 MGHRA and CDR2 YSYEKL come from the germline V gene. The V and J ends lost 1 base and 6 bases respectively, with 13 bases between them. The CDR3 is CASSQGREGSQPQHF. CDR3 bases: TGCGCCAGCAGCCAAGGCAGGGAGGGCAGTCAGCCCCAGCATTTT.

V and J are TRBV19 and TRBJ2-7; D perhaps matches TRBD2 (6 bases). V was cut by 6 bases and J by 0 bases, with 15 bases left in between. Germline CDR1 reads LNHDA; CDR2 reads SQIVND (reference sequence). This CDR3 is 15 amino acids long. As DNA, the CDR3 is TGTGCCAGTAGGCCAGCGGGCCATTTCTCCTACGAGCAGTACTTC. Its protein product is CASRPAGHFSYEQYF. The variable domain in full, completed from reference TRBV19 and TRBJ2-7, reads DGGITQSPKYLFRKEGQNVTLSCEQNLNHDAMYWYRQDPGQGLRLIYYSQIVNDFQKGDIAEGYSVSREKKESFPLTVTSAQKNPTAFYLCASRPAGHFSYEQYFGPGTRLTVT.

As for this clone: The sample has other DNA sequences that encode this CDR3 too. This chain uses TRBV6-5 with TRBJ1-1; D is undetermined. Trimming pared 3 bases from V and 5 bases from J, leaving 13 bases between. The CDR3 has 14 amino acids. CDR1 is MNHEY, CDR2 SVGAGI, per germline. CDR3 residues: CASSYREGDTEAFF. The CDR3 region has the DNA TGTGCCAGCAGTTATCGAGAAGGAGATACTGAAGCTTTCTTT.

The chain links TRBV13 to TRBJ2-1, with a tentative D call TRBD2 (6 bases). Trimming removed 5 bases at V and 14 bases at J, with 13 bases between. Germline CDR1 PRHDT, CDR2 FYEKMQ (reference sequence). The CDR3 is made up of 11 amino acids. DNA of the CDR3: TGTGCCAGCAGCCCCGGGGGTATCGAGTTCTTC. Its translation: CASSPGGIEFF.

The chain employs TRBV4-1 and TRBJ2-1; the match to TRBD1 covers 9 bases. Germline-derived CDR1 and CDR2 are MGHRA and YSYEKL. With V trimmed by 2 bases and J by 7 bases, 9 bases remained unmatched. CDR3 size: 16 residues. The CDR3 DNA is TGCGCCAGCAGCCAAATAGGGACAGGGCGTAGGAATGAGCAGTTCTTC. Encoded protein: CASSQIGTGRRNEQFF.

This clone is a singleton in its sample. The V call is TRBV29-1, the J call TRBJ2-2; D is ambiguous. Germline loops: CDR1 SQVTM, CDR2 ANQGSEA. Trimming removed 3 bases from V and 5 bases from J, with 4 bases in between. The CDR3 is 11 residues long. The CDR3 loop reads CSVDRTGELFF. The DNA of the CDR3 is TGCAGCGTTGACAGAACCGGGGAGCTGTTTTTT.

This clone has more than one count but fewer than ten. Distinct nucleotide sequences in the sample also encode this CDR3. This sequence joins TRBV28 and TRBJ1-1; D not resolved. V shed 6 bases and J shed 0 bases, with 5 bases lying between them. The CDR3 totals 12 residues. In germline, CDR1 is MDHEN, CDR2 SYDVKM. CDR3 loop: CASSFMNTEAFF. The CDR3 DNA follows: TGTGCCAGCAGCTTCATGAACACTGAAGCTTTCTTT.

This clone was counted once. J is TRBJ2-7 and V is TRBV18; D assignment may be TRBD1 or TRBD2 (6 bases each). CDR1 is KGHSH, CDR2 LQKENI, per germline. Trimming shortened V by 3 bases and J by 5 bases, and 11 bases separated the two germline ends. This CDR3 has 13 residues. The DNA of the CDR3 is TGTGCCAGCTCACCCCCCGGGGGCAACGAGCAGTACTTC. Encoded protein: CASSPPGGNEQYF.

This chain joins TRBV7-2 and TRBJ2-1; 10 bases map to TRBD2. CDR1 SGHTA and CDR2 FQGNSA come from the germline V gene. Losses at the gene ends were 6 bases for V and 3 bases for J; bases not matched to a gene: 5. The CDR3 is 15 amino acids. The CDR3 DNA sequence: TGTGCCAGCAGTCCACTAGCGGGGCACTACAATGAGCAGTTCTTC. It encodes CASSPLAGHYNEQFF.

The chain combines TRBV4-3 with TRBJ2-1; no reliable D call. The CDR3 has 16 residues. V was clipped by 0 bases and J by 3 bases, with 12 bases between them. Germline-derived CDR1 and CDR2 are LGHNA and YSLEER. This CDR3 reads CASSQEAFNLYNEQFF. For the CDR3, the DNA is TGCGCCAGCAGCCAAGAGGCTTTCAACCTCTACAATGAGCAGTTCTTC.